These 21 T cell receptor beta chains were sequenced from one sample in a study of blood T cell repertoires in COVID-19. Clones were read by immunoSEQ multiplex PCR, and TCRdb kept only the in-frame ones, dropping some. The sample consists of about 370,000 clones, around 87% of them appearing once. Sample: peripheral blood. The receptors here all came from a young woman with COVID-19, enrolled during active disease.

The chain recombines TRBV11-2 with TRBJ2-5, with 12 bases fitting TRBD1. Germline V gives CDR1 SGHAT, CDR2 FQNNGV. The CDR3 consists of 14 residues. V lost 4 bases to trimming and J lost 7 bases; unmatched junction nucleotides: 4. CDR3 nucleotide sequence: TGTGCCAGCAGCTGGGACAGGGGGCGGGGGACCCAGTACTTC. Its translation: CASSWDRGRGTQYF.

V is TRBV7-3 and J is TRBJ2-1; weak D call: TRBD1 (5 bases). This CDR3 comprises 14 residues. Between the trimmed V and J ends, which lost 5 bases and 5 bases, there was a span of 13 bases. Germline V gene sequence: CDR1 SGHTA, CDR2 FQGTGA. The CDR3 region has the DNA TGTGCCAGCAGCCCGACAGACAGAAACAATGAGCAGTTCTTC. It yields the protein CASSPTDRNNEQFF.

This sequence joins TRBV27 and TRBJ2-7; the D is unclear. Germline CDR1 and CDR2: MNHEY and SMNVEV (reference sequence). The CDR3 has 12 residues. The V and J ends lost 4 bases and 6 bases respectively, with 10 bases between them. The CDR3 region is CASSSLTGEQYF. Here the CDR3 DNA reads TGTGCCAGCAGTTCACTAACGGGCGAGCAGTACTTC.

The rearrangement uses TRBV15 and TRBJ2-1, with D perhaps TRBD2 (6 bases). Germline lookup yields CDR1 LNHNV and CDR2 YYDKDF (reference sequence). This CDR3 spans 16 amino acids. Trimming pared 1 base from V and 10 bases from J, leaving 20 bases between. This CDR3 reads CATSRGGTQLSPEQFF. The DNA for the CDR3 is TGTGCCACCAGCAGAGGAGGGACTCAATTATCCCCCGAGCAGTTCTTC.

The V and J genes are TRBV30 and TRBJ1-2; D is undetermined. Germline V gene sequence: CDR1 GTSNPN, CDR2 SVGIG (reference sequence). The CDR3 sequence is 10 residues long. Trimming pared 3 bases from V and 6 bases from J, leaving 5 bases between. Here the CDR3 reads CAWRLHGYTF. CDR3 bases: TGTGCCTGGAGACTTCATGGCTACACCTTC. Based on the CDR3 plus reference TRBV30 and TRBJ1-2, the full variable domain is SQTIHQWPATLVQPVGSPLSLECTVEGTSNPNLYWYRQAAGRGLQLLFYSVGIGQISSEVPQNLSASRPQDRQFILSSKKLLLSDSGFYLCAWRLHGYTFGSGTRLTVV.

This chain joins TRBV15 and TRBJ1-4; tentatively, D is TRBD1 (6 bases). V shed 0 bases and J shed 17 bases, with 28 bases lying between them. CDR3 length equals 17 residues. Per the germline V gene, CDR1 is LNHNV and CDR2 is YYDKDF (reference sequence). CDR3 amino acids: CATSRDFPGGAGALVFF. The CDR3 coding sequence is TGTGCCACCAGCAGAGATTTTCCTGGGGGGGCCGGGGCTCTGGTTTTTTTT.

The chain is built from TRBV6-2 or TRBV6-3 and TRBJ1-5, with 7 positions matching TRBD1. Losses at the gene ends were 0 bases for V and 3 bases for J; bases not matched to a gene: 8. The CDR3 has 17 amino acids. Germline CDR1 reads MNHEY; CDR2 reads SVGEGT. The chain's CDR3 is CASSYSSGGTDNQPQHF. The CDR3, as DNA: TGTGCCAGCAGTTACTCGTCTGGGGGGACAGACAATCAGCCCCAGCATTTT.

This clone was detected once. This chain links TRBV27 with TRBJ2-1, with a weak D call TRBD2 (6 bases). Germline V CDR1 and CDR2: MNHEY, SMNVEV (reference sequence). The length of the CDR3 is 15 residues. V gave up 10 bases and J gave up 4 bases, with 20 bases separating them. CDR3 sequence reads: CATSRVGSRYNEQFF. In nucleotides, the CDR3 is TGTGCCACTAGTAGGGTCGGGAGCAGATACAATGAGCAGTTCTTC.

The chain uses TRBV28 and TRBJ2-1, with 9 bases matching TRBD1. Trimming at V came to 3 bases and at J to 6 bases, leaving 9 bases not matched to a gene. Germline lookup yields CDR1 MDHEN and CDR2 SYDVKM. CDR3 length: 16 amino acids. The CDR3, as DNA: TGTGCCAGCAGTTTTTTGCCCGGACAGGGGATCAATGAGCAGTTCTTC. Its protein product is CASSFLPGQGINEQFF.

The chain uses TRBV3-1 (or the pseudogene TRBV3-2) and TRBJ1-3; a weak D match, TRBD1 (6 bases). The CDR3 has 14 amino acids. V lost 1 base and J lost 8, with 12 bases in between. The germline gives CDR1 LGHDT, CDR2 YNNKEL (reference sequence). The CDR3 DNA reads TGTGCCAGCAGCCAAGGCATACAGGGTGACACCATATATTTT. This sequence encodes CASSQGIQGDTIYF.

The chain has TRBV14 and TRBJ2-3; D not certain. CDR1 and CDR2 (germline): SGHDN, FVKESK. The CDR3 length is 13 residues. V lost 0 bases to trimming and J lost 4 bases, with 5 bases between them. The CDR3 protein is CASSQDLPDTQYF. The CDR3 nucleotides are TGTGCCAGCAGCCAAGATCTCCCAGATACGCAGTATTTT.

V usage is TRBV30 and J usage is TRBJ2-3, with 10 bases that match TRBD2. CDR3 length: 16 amino acids. The germline V gene encodes CDR1 GTSNPN and CDR2 SVGIG (reference sequence). The V gene end was trimmed by 8 bases and the J gene end by 4 bases; junction bases not matched to a gene: 15. CDR3 sequence: CAGGEASGRAADTQYF. The CDR3 DNA sequence: TGTGCCGGGGGGGAGGCGAGCGGGAGGGCGGCAGATACGCAGTATTTT.

The V gene is TRBV30, the J gene TRBJ2-3; 9 nucleotides agree with TRBD1. The CDR3 consists of 14 residues. Germline CDR1 and CDR2: GTSNPN and SVGIG (reference sequence). The junction had 3 bases not matched to a gene; V was cut back by 2 bases and J by 3 bases. The DNA of the CDR3 is TGTGCCTGGAGTTTGGGACAGGGAACAGATACGCAGTATTTT. It codes for CAWSLGQGTDTQYF.

V gene TRBV19 combines with J gene TRBJ2-7; 12 nucleotides match TRBD2. Per germline, CDR1 LNHDA and CDR2 SQIVND (reference sequence). This CDR3 has 14 residues. The junction had 1 base not matched to a gene; V was cut back by 5 bases and J by 2 bases. CDR3 residues: CASSRLAGAYEQYF. CDR3 nucleotides: TGTGCCAGTAGTCGACTAGCGGGAGCCTACGAGCAGTACTTC.

This chain links TRBV27 with TRBJ2-1; 8 nucleotides line up with TRBD2. The ends lost 7 bases at V and 6 bases at J; junction bases unmatched: 14. This CDR3 spans 16 amino acids. Germline-derived CDR1 and CDR2 are MNHEY and SMNVEV (reference sequence). The CDR3 loop reads CASTTLGTSFRNEQFF. The CDR3 bases are TGTGCCAGCACTACCTTGGGGACTAGTTTTCGCAATGAGCAGTTCTTC.

The CDR3 bases are TGTGCCAGCTCCCGAGGACAGGCCAAATTAAACACAGATACGCAGTATTTT. Residues: CASSRGQAKLNTDTQYF. The chain has TRBV18 and TRBJ2-3; 7 bases fit TRBD1. Germline CDR1 KGHSH, CDR2 LQKENI. V lost 6 bases, J lost 2 bases, and 14 bases stayed unmatched. The length of the CDR3 is 17 residues.

The chain combines TRBV28 with TRBJ2-4, with D possibly being TRBD2 (5 bases). Trimming shortened V by 5 bases and J by 1 base, and 18 bases separated the two germline ends. Germline-derived CDR1 and CDR2 are MDHEN and SYDVKM. The CDR3 runs to 17 residues. The DNA for the CDR3 is TGTGCCAGCAGTCCCCCCCCGTCGGGGTTTGCCAAAAACATTCAGTACTTC. This sequence encodes CASSPPPSGFAKNIQYF.

This chain uses TRBV18 with TRBJ2-2, with 11 bases lining up with TRBD1. The CDR3 consists of 16 residues. J lost 6 bases, V lost 0 bases, and 3 bases had no gene match. CDR1 and CDR2 (germline): KGHSH, LQKENI. CDR3 sequence reads: CASSPPGQGASGELFF. In DNA, the CDR3 is TGTGCCAGCTCACCACCCGGACAGGGGGCCTCCGGGGAGCTGTTTTTT.

This chain joins TRBV4-1 and TRBJ2-7, with 12 bases lining up with TRBD2. Germline CDR1 and CDR2: MGHRA and YSYEKL. Trimming took 4 bases from V and 0 from J; bases not matched to a gene: 1. The length of the CDR3 is 15 residues. DNA of the CDR3: TGCGCCAGCAGCCCTAGCGGGAGGGCCTCCTACGAGCAGTACTTC. Its protein is CASSPSGRASYEQYF.

This CDR3 reads CASRTPGDSPEQYF. In DNA form, the CDR3 reads TGTGCCAGCAGAACCCCCGGGGACAGCCCAGAGCAGTACTTC. The chain combines TRBV28 with TRBJ2-7; 7 bases line up with TRBD1. Trimming took 6 bases from V and 7 from J; bases not matched to a gene: 12. Germline CDR1 MDHEN, CDR2 SYDVKM. The CDR3 runs 14 residues.

The genes are TRBV7-9 and TRBJ2-7; no clear D gene. Looked up from germline, CDR1 is SEHNR and CDR2 is FQNEAQ (reference sequence). This CDR3 is 13 amino acids long. V was trimmed by 4 bases and J by 2 bases, leaving 9 bases between them. CDR3 residues: CASSSTVTYEQYF. The CDR3 DNA is TGTGCCAGCAGCTCGACTGTCACCTACGAGCAGTACTTC.